The T cell receptor beta chain under discussion was sequenced for a study of shared clonotypes between healthy human individuals. Overall study: The donor group consisted of a couple of women and three men, aged 18 to 49. Study-level findings and limits: Memory subsets generally showed smaller estimated richness than naive subsets did. Sequencing depth was expected to influence donor clonotype sharing.

The CDR3 sequence is 17 residues long. Per germline, CDR1 KGHSH and CDR2 LQKENI. Genomic DNA belonging to each subset was distributed in equal measure over several immunoSEQ plates. The protocol was immunoSEQ multiplex PCR, while the TCRdb copy is restricted to in-frame clones and leaves out a portion. The data show approximately 1,500,000 clones, with 95% to 99% seen just once and approximately 0.45% held by the top ten. Comments on this clone: Antigen specificity is unknown. Its ends do not fully match the called genes, so a read error is possible.

The chain is built from TRBV18 and TRBJ2-6, with D perhaps being TRBD1 or TRBD2 (5 bases each). The sequencing sample was made of naive CD4+ T cells sorted from blood. Regarding subset: CD45RA+ positively selected. This TCR came from a man aged 30 to 45 in good health. The DNA of the CDR3 is TGTGACAGCTCACCACTCCGGGGCCCAGGTGGGGCCAACGTCCTGACTTTC. Its protein product is CDSSPLRGPGGANVLTF.